These 22 T cell receptor beta chains were all obtained from the same sample, sequenced in a study of T cell responses to AZD1222 COVID-19 vaccine. Clones were sequenced by immunoSEQ multiplex PCR, and TCRdb holds only the in-frame ones, with some missing. Found here are 80,000 or so clones, 80% to 95% of them singletons; the top ten hold 4.5% to 5.5%. Sequencing was performed on peripheral blood, taken on day 0 of MenACWY control vaccination. These receptor sequences come from an adult in good health.

The V call is TRBV9, the J call TRBJ1-5; possibly TRBD1 for D (5 bases). Germline V gives CDR1 SGDLS, CDR2 YYNGEE. The CDR3 has 15 amino acids. The V end lost 3 bases, the J end lost 5 bases, and 15 bases lay between the germline ends. The CDR3 DNA follows: TGTGCCAGCAGCGCTACCGGGACGGTCGATCAGCCCCAGCATTTT. Its translation: CASSATGTVDQPQHF.

The CDR3 DNA is TGTGCTAGTGCGGTGGACAGGAGCACAGATACGCAGTATTTT. This sequence encodes CASAVDRSTDTQYF. The chain is built from TRBV12-5 and TRBJ2-3, with 7 bases lining up with TRBD1. This CDR3 has 14 residues. Germline V gives CDR1 LGHNT, CDR2 FRNRAP. V lost 7 bases to trimming and J lost 0 bases; unmatched junction nucleotides: 4.

The CDR3 is CAISGRGFSNQPQHF. The CDR3 DNA sequence: TGTGCCATCAGTGGACGGGGATTTAGCAATCAGCCCCAGCATTTT. V gene TRBV10-3 combines with J gene TRBJ1-5, with D unresolved. The CDR3 is made up of 15 amino acids. The germline V and J ends were trimmed by 4 bases and 0 bases, with 10 bases remaining between them. Germline assignment: CDR1 ENHRY and CDR2 SYGVKD.

The chain joins TRBV5-1 to TRBJ2-1; D gene unclear. Trimming stripped 0 bases from V and 6 bases from J, with 10 bases between. This CDR3 has 14 amino acids. The germline CDR1 and CDR2 sequences are SGHRS and YFSETQ. The CDR3 loop reads CASSLGAEANEQFF. Here the CDR3 DNA reads TGCGCCAGCAGCTTGGGGGCCGAAGCCAATGAGCAGTTCTTC.

CDR3 coding DNA: TGCGCCAGCAGCGGCGGGACGCCTCATTATCCGTTCTTC. It is translated as CASSGGTPHYPFF. The chain couples TRBV5-1 to TRBJ2-1; the D gene is possibly TRBD2 (6 bases). CDR1 is SGHRS and CDR2 is YFSETQ in the germline V gene. Trimming removed 4 bases at V and 15 bases at J, with 20 bases between. The CDR3 length is 13 residues.

The sample holds one count of this clone. The chain couples TRBV10-3 to TRBJ1-5, with 8 bases fitting TRBD1. CDR1 is ENHRY and CDR2 is SYGVKD in the germline V gene. V lost 0 bases, J lost 2 bases, and 6 bases stayed unmatched. The CDR3 is 17 residues long. CDR3 sequence reads: CAISESTGGFGNQPQHF. CDR3 DNA: TGTGCCATCAGTGAGTCAACAGGGGGGTTTGGCAATCAGCCCCAGCATTTT.

The rearrangement joins TRBV2 to TRBJ2-5; the D gene is possibly TRBD2 (5 bases). Trimming shortened V by 2 bases and J by 5 bases, and 18 bases separated the two germline ends. The germline V gene has CDR1 SNHLY and CDR2 FYNNEI. This CDR3 has 16 amino acids. CDR3 in amino acids: CASSEPRGLAAETQYF. The CDR3 bases are TGTGCCAGCAGTGAACCGAGAGGGCTGGCAGCGGAGACCCAGTACTTC.

The gene calls are TRBV5-1 and TRBJ1-1; 7 positions match TRBD1. This CDR3 has 14 residues. Per the germline V gene, CDR1 is SGHRS and CDR2 is YFSETQ. The V segment lost 6 bases and the J segment 0 bases; nucleotides outside the gene matches: 5. The CDR3 DNA is TGCGCCAGCAAAATGGGACAGATGAACACTGAAGCTTTCTTT. It specifies CASKMGQMNTEAFF.

The chain employs TRBV9 and TRBJ1-5; perhaps TRBD1 as D (5 bases). Trimming removed 3 bases at V and 8 bases at J, with 15 bases between. The germline gives CDR1 SGDLS, CDR2 YYNGEE. The length of the CDR3 is 14 residues. The CDR3 sequence: CASSESGGKEPQHF. As DNA, the CDR3 is TGTGCCAGCAGCGAGTCCGGGGGTAAGGAGCCCCAGCATTTT.

This clone was detected a few times. CDR3 residues: CASSYGENYGYTF. The CDR3 DNA sequence: TGTGCCAGCAGTTACGGGGAAAACTATGGCTACACCTTC. The chain uses TRBV6-2 or TRBV6-3 and TRBJ1-2, with D uncertain. V lost 2 bases and J lost 2, with 6 bases in between. Looked up from germline, CDR1 is MNHEY and CDR2 is SVGEGT. The CDR3 has 13 residues.

The chain links TRBV18 to TRBJ1-1, with TRBD1 matching 10 bases. The CDR3 covers 15 residues. After removal of 6 bases from V and 7 bases from J, the junction contained 11 bases not matched to a gene. CDR1 is KGHSH and CDR2 is LQKENI in the germline V gene. CDR3 protein: CASSDGQGGRVEAFF. As DNA, the CDR3 is TGTGCCAGCTCCGACGGACAGGGGGGGCGGGTTGAAGCTTTCTTT.

The chain combines TRBV15 with TRBJ1-6; D is possibly TRBD1 (5 bases). V lost 0 bases to trimming and J lost 7 bases, with 7 bases between them. The germline CDR1 and CDR2 sequences are LNHNV and YYDKDF (reference sequence). There are 14 residues in the CDR3. This CDR3 is CATSREPGNSPLHF. The CDR3, as DNA: TGTGCCACCAGCAGAGAGCCAGGGAATTCACCCCTCCACTTT. The complete variable domain, with remaining parts taken from reference TRBV15 and TRBJ1-6, reads DAMVIQNPRYQVTQFGKPVTLSCSQTLNHNVMYWYQQKSSQAPKLLFHYYDKDFNNEADTPDNFQSRRPNTSFCFLDIRSPGLGDTAMYLCATSREPGNSPLHFGNGTRLTVT.

The V call is TRBV13, the J call TRBJ2-1; the match to TRBD2 covers 7 bases. CDR3 size: 16 residues. Germline V CDR1 and CDR2: PRHDT, FYEKMQ (reference sequence). V dropped 3 bases and J dropped 6; count of bases not matched to a gene: 11. In DNA form, the CDR3 reads TGTGCCAGCAGCTTTCGGGTGGGAGGGCCGATCAATGAGCAGTTCTTC. Its translation: CASSFRVGGPINEQFF.

The CDR3 DNA is TGTGCCAGCAGCGTAGAGTGGGGTACCCAGAACACTGAAGCTTTCTTT. Its translation: CASSVEWGTQNTEAFF. The gene calls are TRBV7-9 and TRBJ1-1, with D unclear. Trimming stripped 5 bases from V and 1 base from J, with 17 bases between. The CDR3 runs 16 residues. Germline lookup yields CDR1 SEHNR and CDR2 FQNEAQ (reference sequence).

This chain joins TRBV3-1 (or the pseudogene TRBV3-2) and TRBJ1-1; maybe TRBD1 (6 bases). This CDR3 spans 15 amino acids. Germline V gene sequence: CDR1 LGHDT, CDR2 YNNKEL (reference sequence). V shed 1 base and J shed 2 bases, with 11 bases lying between them. The DNA of the CDR3 is TGTGCCAGCAGCCAAGGTGGACAGCTAAACACTGAAGCTTTCTTT. Translating gives CASSQGGQLNTEAFF.

As regards this clone: A junction end diverges from the germline sequence, so it may reflect a read error. Other DNA sequences from this sample encode an identical CDR3 as well. V and J are TRBV12-5 and TRBJ1-1; TRBD1 is a possible D gene (5 bases). The length of the CDR3 is 15 residues. Germline assignment: CDR1 LGHNT and CDR2 FRNRAP. CDR3 sequence reads: CASGLGLSGNTEAFF. The CDR3 bases are TGTGCCAGTGGTTTGGGACTCTCCGGTAACACTGAAGCTTTCTTT.

The genes are TRBV19 and TRBJ1-1, with D maybe TRBD1 (5 bases). The V gene lost 6 bases and the J gene lost 3 bases, with 20 bases spanning the gap. There are 16 residues in the CDR3. CDR1 and CDR2 (germline): LNHDA, SQIVND (reference sequence). The CDR3 loop reads CASSKTSGPGYTEAFF. In nucleotides, the CDR3 is TGTGCCAGTAGCAAAACCTCGGGGCCGGGCTACACTGAAGCTTTCTTT.

This chain links TRBV27 with TRBJ2-5, with 7 bases identical to TRBD2. Germline V gene lookup returns CDR1 MNHEY and CDR2 SMNVEV (reference sequence). This CDR3 contains 16 residues. The J segment lost 5 bases and the V segment lost 1 base, leaving 10 bases of the junction unmatched. The CDR3 bases are TGTGCCAGCAGTTTATGGGGGGGGACCTCGGTGGAGACCCAGTACTTC. It specifies CASSLWGGTSVETQYF.

The CDR3 DNA sequence: TGCGCCAGCAGCTTGAGAGACTCTGGGGCCAACGTCCTGACTTTC. This gives the protein CASSLRDSGANVLTF. The chain joins TRBV5-1 to TRBJ2-6; no reliable D call. The CDR3 loop spans 15 amino acids. CDR1 is SGHRS and CDR2 is YFSETQ in the germline V gene. Between the trimmed V and J ends, which lost 1 base and 0 bases, there was a span of 5 bases.

This chain links TRBV15 with TRBJ2-7; 8 bases are shared with TRBD1. Germline loops: CDR1 LNHNV, CDR2 YYDKDF (reference sequence). The CDR3 is made up of 15 amino acids. Trimming removed 6 bases from V and 0 bases from J; junction bases left unmatched: 7. CDR3 coding DNA: TGTGCCACCAGTCCGGACAGGGCAAGCTCCTACGAGCAGTACTTC. The encoded protein is CATSPDRASSYEQYF.

V usage is TRBV29-1 and J usage is TRBJ1-2; D uncertain. CDR3 length: 13 residues. The V gene's germline CDR1 is SQVTM and CDR2 ANQGSEA. The V end lost 3 bases, the J end lost 8 bases, and 16 bases lay between the germline ends. DNA for the CDR3: TGCAGCGTTGACGTAGAAGGGATAGGAGGCTACACCTTC. It specifies CSVDVEGIGGYTF.

This sequence joins TRBV3-1 (or the pseudogene TRBV3-2) and TRBJ1-2; D might be TRBD1 (5 bases). The CDR3 has 14 residues. Germline assignment: CDR1 LGHDT and CDR2 YNNKEL (reference sequence). V was clipped by 5 bases and J by 4 bases, with 14 bases between them. In DNA, the CDR3 is TGTGCCAGCAGCTTGAACCAGGGTCCCTATGGCTACACCTTC. Its protein is CASSLNQGPYGYTF.